The T cell receptor (beta chain) described here comes from a study of T cell responses to AZD1222 COVID-19 vaccine (dated by TCRdb to the early 2020s). The study in broad terms: AZD1222 recipients with second doses at about 4 weeks or about 12 weeks were pooled, because spike-specific TCR depth and breadth did not differ between schedules. Enrollment into the trials was organized by age into subgroups of 18-55, 56-69 and 70-plus years, and those subgroups contained roughly 150, 30 and 60 TCR-sequenced participants, respectively. A total of under 250 trial participants underwent TCR sequencing, of whom roughly 210 had received two doses of AZD1222 and roughly 26 had received two doses of the MenACWY control vaccine. Study-wide findings and limitations: In the small 56-69-year group, the increase in depth fell short of significance, most likely because of low power. Conclusions about previously exposed vaccinees are limited, since just six AZD1222 recipients were seropositive for SARS-CoV-2 at baseline. No day 14 peak-response samples were available, so repertoires were characterized only after the peak T cell response. Vaccine-associated CD4 TCRs spanned the whole spike protein, with dominant responses in regions 160-218 and 743-854. Participants were mostly white British and included more females than males, and it was suggested by the authors that clonal diversity may have been underestimated. After two AZD1222 doses, both the breadth and the depth of spike-specific TCRs were significantly higher than at day 0 and than in MenACWY recipients. Nearly half of unique spike-specific TCRs reportedly recognized epitopes outside regions mutated in the B.1.351 and B.1.1.7 variants.

The CDR3 regions of human TCRbeta chains were analyzed by immunosequencing. The original methods were these. TCRs in the repertoires were compared against a reference library of SARS-CoV-2-specific TCRs that had been generated with the MIRA antigen-specificity platform. Breadth meant the fraction of unique TCRs that were SARS-CoV-2-associated, whereas depth meant the fraction of total T cells that were SARS-CoV-2-associated. Using the MIRA data, each spike-specific TCR was assigned both to the spike region to which the TCR was reactive and to a CD4 or CD8 class. Log10-transformed breadth and depth values were compared by one-way ANOVA with Sidak's multiple comparisons tests. TCRdb limited this immuneACCESS table to in-frame rearrangements with V and J called. A share of clones is missing; checked studies link under half to unresolved V genes, and the rest is unexplained. V and J calls and clone size come straight from that table; D and trimming were deduced from the DNA. The sample records 120,000 or so clones, 75% to 95% of which are singletons. The ten largest clones take up more than 6% of the sample.

The meaning of the sample's time point label: baseline before first vaccination. Samples from vaccinated people were obtained from the UK trials COV001 and COV002, which included a single-blind randomized controlled phase 2/3 trial of AZD1222 (ChAdOx1 nCoV-19) in healthy adults. Trial participant PBMC samples were collected at day 0 and day 28 after the second dose for TCRbeta chain sequencing. Unmatched junction bases come to 6, with V trimmed by 1 base and J by 0 bases. From a lookup of the germline V gene, CDR1 and CDR2 are MGHRA and YSYEKL. CDR3 length: 17 amino acids, cysteine to phenylalanine. This entry keeps only the CDR3 DNA: 51 bases, framed from base 1. In the case of this clone: It lacks a known antigen. Base qualities were left out, and no much larger clone turns up one base away.

This TCR derives from an adult in good health. The sequencing here drew on peripheral blood, taken on day 0 of AZD1222 vaccination. The sequence joins TRBV4-1 to TRBJ2-7, with 10 central nucleotides matching TRBD1. This receptor has the CDR3 CASSQGWTGGSSYEQYF. The nucleotide sequence is given as TGCGCCAGCAGCCAAGGGTGGACAGGGGGTAGCTCCTACGAGCAGTACTTC.